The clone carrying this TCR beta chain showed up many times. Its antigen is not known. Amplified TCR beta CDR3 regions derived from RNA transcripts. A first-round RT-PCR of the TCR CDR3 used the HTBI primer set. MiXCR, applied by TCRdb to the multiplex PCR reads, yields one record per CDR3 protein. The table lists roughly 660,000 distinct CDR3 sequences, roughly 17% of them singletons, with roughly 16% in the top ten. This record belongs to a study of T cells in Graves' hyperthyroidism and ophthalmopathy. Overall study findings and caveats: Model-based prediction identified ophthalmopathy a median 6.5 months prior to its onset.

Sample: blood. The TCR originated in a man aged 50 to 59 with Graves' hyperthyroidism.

The CDR3 DNA follows: TGTGCCAGCAGCCATACCCCCGGGACAGGGGTAGAGCAGTACTTC. Translating gives CASSHTPGTGVEQYF. The chain couples TRBV3-1 to TRBJ2-7; TRBD1 agrees at 10 bases. CDR3 length: 15 amino acids. Trimming removed 3 bases from V and 7 bases from J; junction bases left unmatched: 9. Germline V gene data show CDR1 as LGHDT and CDR2 as YNNKEL (reference sequence).